Described below is a single T cell receptor beta chain sequence and its context. Its target is unknown. The data derive from a study of CD4 T cells in relation to SARS-CoV-2 and coronaviruses. At the level of the study: ViraFEST: approximately 10-day antigen culture of PBMCs, then TCR beta CDR3 sequencing.

Sequencing was performed with immunoSEQ multiplex PCR; in TCRdb, only in-frame clones are kept and a portion is missing. This table has 15,000 to 20,000 clones, approximately 80% appearing once. Trimming took 2 bases from V and 4 from J; bases not matched to a gene: 1. Germline V CDR1 and CDR2: KGHDR, SFDVKD. The CDR3 runs to 14 residues. CD4+ T cells from unexposed donors were obtained before the COVID-19 pandemic (2011-2018). After about 10 days of culture, CD4+ T cells were isolated. Unexposed-donor CD4+ T cells were probed with SARS-CoV-2 S/N and four cold-coronavirus spikes, cells permitting. PBMCs were plated at fewer than 2.5 million per well in IL-2-containing medium.

The J gene is TRBJ2-7, the V gene TRBV24-1; TRBD1 aligns across 10 bases. Source material: CD4+ T cells from PBMCs, cultured in vitro. This sequence originates from a human donor in good health. CDR3 DNA sequence: TGTGCCACCAGTGATTGGGGACAGGGGTACGAGCAGTACTTC. Its protein is CATSDWGQGYEQYF.